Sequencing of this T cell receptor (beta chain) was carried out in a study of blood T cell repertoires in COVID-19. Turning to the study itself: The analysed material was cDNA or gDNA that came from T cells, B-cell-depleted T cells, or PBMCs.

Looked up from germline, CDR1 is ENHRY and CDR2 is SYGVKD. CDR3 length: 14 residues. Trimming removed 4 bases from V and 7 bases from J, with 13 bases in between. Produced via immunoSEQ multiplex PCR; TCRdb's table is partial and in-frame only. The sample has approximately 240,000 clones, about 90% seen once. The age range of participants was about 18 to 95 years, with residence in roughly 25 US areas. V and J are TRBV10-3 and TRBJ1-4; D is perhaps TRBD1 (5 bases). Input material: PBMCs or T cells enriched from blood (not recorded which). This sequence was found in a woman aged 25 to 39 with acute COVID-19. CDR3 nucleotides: TGTGCCATCAGTGCTCAGGGTTTGGGTGAAAAACTGTTTTTT. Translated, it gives CAISAQGLGEKLFF.